This TCR beta chain was recovered during a study of graft-versus-host responses after intestinal transplantation. Turning to the study itself: Transplants given to recipients were multivisceral, liver-intestinal, or isolated intestinal. Recipients across the board were started on anti-thymocyte globulin induction, then kept on tacrolimus and steroids for roughly 3 years. Notes on the study in general: Early post-transplant HvG declines were associated with peak circulating GvH clone levels.

The V segment lost 7 bases and the J segment 4 bases; nucleotides outside the gene matches: 7. CDR3 length equals 15 residues. Per germline, CDR1 MNHNS and CDR2 SASEGT. Concerning this clone: Its specificity is not known.

Intraepithelial plus lamina propria lymphocytes were released by processing graft tissue. Profiling relied on immunoSEQ multiplex PCR, and the TCRdb table lists in-frame clones only, not all of them. In the table there are several thousand clones, 65% to 80% of which are singletons. This clonotype originated in a human patient who received an intestinal transplant, so some T cells may come from the graft donor. This chain links TRBV6-1 with TRBJ2-3; 11 nucleotides align to TRBD1. Sequences were derived from ileum tissue, sampled roughly 19 weeks after intestinal transplantation. The CDR3 DNA is TGTGCCAGCACCGAAGGGGGACAGGGGGCAGATACGCAGTATTTT. Protein: CASTEGGQGADTQYF.